This T cell receptor beta chain was profiled in a study of response to subunit inactivated influenza vaccine. TCRdb recomputed calls from the RT-PCR reads with MiXCR, one row per CDR3 protein. The profile shows 500,000 to 600,000 distinct CDR3 sequences, approximately 13% of them singletons. Source: PBMCs from blood, taken 45 days after vaccination. The TCR was taken from a man aged 45 to 65 who received an inactivated influenza vaccine.

The CDR3 sequence is CASSLGQGIRDTQYF. As DNA, the CDR3 is TGTGCCAGCAGCTTAGGCCAAGGGATAAGGGATACGCAGTATTTT. The chain employs TRBV7-8 and TRBJ2-3; no clear D gene. The CDR3 runs 15 residues. V gave up 1 base and J gave up 6 bases, with 14 bases separating them. The germline CDR1 and CDR2 sequences are SGHVS and FQNEAQ.